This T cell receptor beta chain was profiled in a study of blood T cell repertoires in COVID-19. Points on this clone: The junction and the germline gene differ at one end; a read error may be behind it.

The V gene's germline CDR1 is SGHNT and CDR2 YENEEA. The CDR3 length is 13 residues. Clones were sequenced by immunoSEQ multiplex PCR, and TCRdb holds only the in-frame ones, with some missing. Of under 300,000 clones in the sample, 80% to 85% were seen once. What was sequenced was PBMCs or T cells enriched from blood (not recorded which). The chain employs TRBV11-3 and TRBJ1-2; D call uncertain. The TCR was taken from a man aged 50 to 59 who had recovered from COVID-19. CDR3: CASSDSGDYGYTF. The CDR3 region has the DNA TGTGCCAGCAGCGATAGTGGAGACTACGGCTACACCTTC.